These 29 T cell receptor beta chains share one sample of origin, sequenced in a study of T cell responses to AZD1222 COVID-19 vaccine. Here immunoSEQ multiplex PCR was the method, and the copy in TCRdb shows in-frame clones only, minus some. The data contain some 80,000 clones, 86% of them singletons. The sequences come from peripheral blood, collected on day 0 of AZD1222 vaccination. The receptors were sampled from an adult in good health.

The chain combines TRBV7-2 with TRBJ1-2; TRBD1 aligns across 9 bases. CDR3 length equals 16 residues. Germline-derived CDR1 and CDR2 are SGHTA and FQGNSA. Unmatched junction bases numbered 8, after V lost 5 bases and J lost 1 base. In DNA form, the CDR3 reads TGTGCCAGCAGCGTACACGGACAGGGGAATAACTATGGCTACACCTTC. Translated, it gives CASSVHGQGNNYGYTF.

In the case of this clone: The junction and the germline gene differ at one end; a read error may be behind it. The gene calls are TRBV28 and TRBJ2-3; 8 bases match TRBD2. This CDR3 spans 12 amino acids. CDR1 and CDR2 (germline): MDHEN, SYDVKM. CDR3 DNA: TGCCGGGCGGGCGGGAGGACAGATACGCAGTATTTT. Translated: CRAGGRTDTQYF.

This clone was detected only once. The chain recombines TRBV6-2 or TRBV6-3 with TRBJ1-5; D gene uncertain. V was trimmed by 2 bases and J by 11 bases, leaving 7 bases between them. Germline CDR1 is MNHEY and CDR2 is SVGEGT. The CDR3 has 11 residues. The CDR3 loop is CASSYGVSQHF. In DNA, the CDR3 is TGTGCCAGCAGTTACGGGGTCTCCCAGCATTTT.

This clone showed up just once. This sequence joins TRBV6-5 and TRBJ2-3; D unresolved. V was pared by 0 bases and J by 3 bases, with 7 bases between. The CDR3 sequence is 14 residues long. Germline CDR1 MNHEY, CDR2 SVGAGI. CDR3 region: CASSYSEQTDTQYF. The CDR3 DNA sequence: TGTGCCAGCAGTTACTCGGAGCAGACAGATACGCAGTATTTT.

The chain recombines TRBV5-4 with TRBJ2-5; tentatively, D is TRBD1 (6 bases). CDR1 and CDR2 (germline): SGHNT, YYREEE (reference sequence). This CDR3 region has 13 residues. V was cut by 4 bases and J by 4 bases, with 11 bases left in between. The CDR3 sequence is CASSRDKVETQYF. For the CDR3, the DNA is TGTGCCAGCAGCAGGGACAAAGTAGAGACCCAGTACTTC.

The chain links TRBV3-1 (or the pseudogene TRBV3-2) to TRBJ2-1; TRBD2 might be the D (5 bases). V gave up 2 bases and J gave up 3 bases, with 11 bases separating them. In germline, CDR1 is LGHDT, CDR2 YNNKEL (reference sequence). The CDR3 runs to 15 residues. The CDR3 sequence is CASSQRGRLYNEQFF. CDR3 coding DNA: TGTGCCAGCAGCCAAAGAGGGCGACTCTACAATGAGCAGTTCTTC.

This chain joins TRBV7-8 and TRBJ1-3; D uncertain. Germline-derived CDR1 and CDR2 are SGHVS and FQNEAQ. This CDR3 comprises 16 residues. V lost 5 bases, J lost 4 bases, and 18 bases lay in between. CDR3 in DNA: TGTGCCAGCAGCCCCCCTCCATTGGGCGGGGGAAACACCATATATTTT. This gives the protein CASSPPPLGGGNTIYF. The full variable domain, in which reference TRBV7-8 and TRBJ1-3 provide the parts outside the CDR3, is GAGVSQSPRYKVAKRGQDVALRCDPISGHVSLFWYQQALGQGPEFLTYFQNEAQLDKSGLPSDRFFAERPEGSVSTLKIQRTQQEDSAVYLCASSPPPLGGGNTIYFGEGSWLTVV.

This clone showed up just once. CDR3 loop: CATSDPGTSGTFSYNEQFF. The CDR3 DNA follows: TGTGCCACCAGTGATCCCGGGACTAGCGGGACCTTTTCCTACAATGAGCAGTTCTTC. The rearrangement joins TRBV24-1 to TRBJ2-1; 13 nucleotides align to TRBD2. CDR3 length: 19 amino acids. J lost 1 base, V lost 3 bases, and 8 bases had no gene match. The germline gives CDR1 KGHDR, CDR2 SFDVKD.

V and J are TRBV28 and TRBJ1-2; D may be TRBD1 (6 bases). This CDR3 spans 11 amino acids. The ends were cut back, 6 bases at V and 11 bases at J, with 13 bases in the middle. Germline V gene lookup returns CDR1 MDHEN and CDR2 SYDVKM. Here the CDR3 DNA reads TGTGCCAGCAGCGGCGAAGGGGGTTACACCTTC. Translated: CASSGEGGYTF.

The V gene is TRBV3-1 (or the pseudogene TRBV3-2), the J gene TRBJ2-7; TRBD2 aligns across 15 bases. Germline CDR1 and CDR2: LGHDT and YNNKEL (reference sequence). The length of the CDR3 is 18 residues. V was pared by 4 bases and J by 0 bases, with 7 bases of the junction left unmatched. CDR3 in DNA: TGTGCCAGCAGCCGCGGACTAGCGGGGGGGAGGAGCTCCTACGAGCAGTACTTC. It codes for CASSRGLAGGRSSYEQYF.

This chain links TRBV5-1 with TRBJ2-7, with unresolved D. Germline loops: CDR1 SGHRS, CDR2 YFSETQ. The CDR3 is 14 residues long. V shed 4 bases and J shed 1 base, with 12 bases lying between them. The CDR3 sequence is CASSRLSTSYEQYF. The DNA of the CDR3 is TGCGCCAGCAGCCGCCTCAGTACTTCCTACGAGCAGTACTTC.

This clone was detected only a few times. The DNA for the CDR3 is TGTGCCAGTTCTGGGTCAGGAGGGGAGACCCAGTACTTC. Amino acid sequence: CASSGSGGETQYF. The chain has TRBV19 and TRBJ2-5; maybe TRBD2 (6 bases). The CDR3 consists of 13 residues. Germline V gene sequence: CDR1 LNHDA, CDR2 SQIVND (reference sequence). Trimming cost V 8 bases and J 5 bases, with 15 bases left between them. Looking up the rest from reference TRBV19 and TRBJ2-5 gives the full variable domain: DGGITQSPKYLFRKEGQNVTLSCEQNLNHDAMYWYRQDPGQGLRLIYYSQIVNDFQKGDIAEGYSVSREKKESFPLTVTSAQKNPTAFYLCASSGSGGETQYFGPGTRLLVL.

V usage is TRBV7-9 and J usage is TRBJ1-4, with 7 bases fitting TRBD1. CDR3 length equals 15 residues. CDR1 and CDR2 (germline): SEHNR, FQNEAQ (reference sequence). Trimming at V came to 3 bases and at J to 5 bases, leaving 6 bases not matched to a gene. The CDR3 reads CASSFGQEENEKLFF. The CDR3, as DNA: TGTGCCAGCAGCTTCGGACAGGAAGAGAATGAAAAACTGTTTTTT.

The genes are TRBV12-5 and TRBJ2-1; D is uncertain. The CDR3 length is 15 residues. Germline V gene lookup returns CDR1 LGHNT and CDR2 FRNRAP. Trimming removed 7 bases from V and 0 bases from J, with 13 bases in between. CDR3 protein: CASAGHSSSYNEQFF. In nucleotides, the CDR3 is TGTGCTAGTGCCGGGCACTCCTCCTCCTACAATGAGCAGTTCTTC.

The chain joins TRBV5-1 to TRBJ2-3; 9 bases agree with TRBD2. The germline gives CDR1 SGHRS, CDR2 YFSETQ. The CDR3 length is 16 residues. V gave up 2 bases and J gave up 4 bases; unmatched junction bases: 8. This CDR3 is CASSFTSGSFSDTQYF. The CDR3 nucleotides read TGCGCCAGCAGCTTTACTAGCGGGTCCTTCTCAGATACGCAGTATTTT.

The chain recombines TRBV3-1 (or the pseudogene TRBV3-2) with TRBJ2-1; perhaps D is TRBD1 or TRBD2 (5 bases each). CDR1 is LGHDT, CDR2 YNNKEL, per germline (reference sequence). The CDR3 extends over 17 amino acids. With 0 bases removed from V and 2 bases from J, the gap between germline ends came to 14 bases. DNA of the CDR3: TGTGCCAGCAGCCAAGATTACGGGGCTAGGGCCTACAATGAGCAGTTCTTC. Its translation is CASSQDYGARAYNEQFF.

The chain recombines TRBV11-3 with TRBJ2-3; 14 positions agree with TRBD2. The V gene's germline CDR1 is SGHNT and CDR2 YENEEA. Unmatched junction bases numbered 12, after V lost 7 bases and J lost 6 bases. The CDR3 covers 17 residues. The CDR3 bases are TGTGCCAGCAACATAAAGGGACTAGCGGGAGAGGTCGATACGCAGTATTTT. Amino acids: CASNIKGLAGEVDTQYF.

The rearrangement joins TRBV16 to TRBJ2-7, with 10 nucleotides matching TRBD1. This CDR3 spans 14 amino acids. Germline lookup yields CDR1 KGHSY and CDR2 FQNENV. With V trimmed by 2 bases and J by 6 bases, 4 bases remained unmatched. CDR3 residues: CASSQGTGASEQYF. The CDR3 DNA reads as TGTGCCAGCAGCCAAGGGACAGGGGCCTCCGAGCAGTACTTC.

Regarding this clone: The sample carries other DNA sequences with the same CDR3. The chain couples TRBV9 to TRBJ2-1; 7 bases map to TRBD2. The ends lost 0 bases at V and 0 bases at J; junction bases unmatched: 0. The V gene's germline CDR1 is SGDLS and CDR2 YYNGEE. CDR3 length: 15 amino acids. CDR3 bases: TGTGCCAGCAGCGTAGGCGGGGGCTCCTACAATGAGCAGTTCTTC. It specifies CASSVGGGSYNEQFF.

V gene TRBV11-2 combines with J gene TRBJ2-3, with D hard to call. Germline V CDR1 and CDR2: SGHAT, FQNNGV. Trimming cost V 5 bases and J 13 bases, with 19 bases left between them. The CDR3 sequence is 13 residues long. The CDR3 DNA follows: TGTGCCAGCAGCGCCCGACTGCCACCCCGGGAGTATTTT. Amino acids: CASSARLPPREYF. The entire variable domain, with the rest obtained from reference TRBV11-2 and TRBJ2-3, is as follows: EAGVAQSPRYKIIEKRQSVAFWCNPISGHATLYWYQQILGQGPKLLIQFQNNGVVDDSQLPKDRFSAERLKGVDSTLKIQPAKLEDSAVYLCASSARLPPREYFGPGTRLTVL.

The rearrangement joins TRBV7-9 to TRBJ1-1; the match to TRBD1 covers 7 bases. CDR1 SEHNR and CDR2 FQNEAQ come from the germline V gene (reference sequence). V lost 5 bases, J lost 2 bases, and 11 bases stayed unmatched. CDR3 size: 16 residues. The CDR3 coding sequence is TGTGCCAGCAGCGTCGGGTCCGGGACAGTTAACACTGAAGCTTTCTTT. It yields the protein CASSVGSGTVNTEAFF.

This sequence joins TRBV6-5 and TRBJ1-2, with D perhaps matching TRBD1 (5 bases). Trimming removed 6 bases from V and 5 bases from J, with 19 bases in between. The CDR3 runs to 15 residues. Germline loops: CDR1 MNHEY, CDR2 SVGAGI. The CDR3 reads CASSPGAPIAYGYTF. The CDR3 region has the DNA TGTGCCAGCAGCCCCGGGGCACCCATTGCGTATGGCTACACCTTC.

The genes are TRBV28 and TRBJ2-2; 9 positions match TRBD2. CDR1 is MDHEN, CDR2 SYDVKM, per germline. CDR3 length equals 16 residues. The junction had 5 bases not matched to a gene; V was cut back by 2 bases and J by 4 bases. The CDR3 spells CASSLASGIPTGELFF. The CDR3 nucleotides read TGTGCCAGCAGTTTAGCTAGCGGGATCCCCACCGGGGAGCTGTTTTTT.

This chain connects TRBV7-3 to TRBJ2-5; D is possibly TRBD1 or TRBD2 (6 bases each). The CDR3 consists of 15 residues. Trimming shortened V by 5 bases and J by 5 bases, and 18 bases separated the two germline ends. CDR1 is SGHTA and CDR2 is FQGTGA in the germline V gene. This CDR3 is CASSQLSGARETQYF. The CDR3 DNA reads TGTGCCAGCAGCCAACTCTCGGGGGCGCGGGAGACCCAGTACTTC.

The chain carries TRBV2 and TRBJ2-5; 9 bases are a match to TRBD2. The V segment lost 6 bases and the J segment 2 bases; nucleotides outside the gene matches: 1. Germline V lookup: CDR1 SNHLY, CDR2 FYNNEI. This CDR3 has 13 residues. DNA of the CDR3: TGTGCCAGCAGCGGACTAGCGCAAGAGACCCAGTACTTC. Translated: CASSGLAQETQYF.

This chain connects TRBV1 to TRBJ1-1. TRBV1 is a known pseudogene. The CDR3 loop spans 14 amino acids. CDR3 region: CTSSQGATNTEAFF. As DNA, the CDR3 is TGCACCAGCAGCCAAGGAGCAACCAACACTGAAGCTTTCTTT.

The CDR3 protein is CASSPRTSGSLEQYF. DNA of the CDR3: TGTGCCAGCAGCCCCAGGACTAGCGGGAGTCTCGAGCAGTACTTC. The rearrangement joins TRBV3-1 (or the pseudogene TRBV3-2) to TRBJ2-7; 13 bases agree with TRBD2. The germline V gene has CDR1 LGHDT and CDR2 YNNKEL (reference sequence). V shed 4 bases, J shed 6 bases, and the junction held 6 bases outside the gene matches. The CDR3 is 15 residues long.

The chain uses TRBV28 and TRBJ2-2, with a weak D call TRBD2 (6 bases). The CDR3 spans 16 residues. In germline, CDR1 is MDHEN, CDR2 SYDVKM. Between the trimmed V and J ends, which lost 2 bases and 1 base, there was a span of 11 bases. In DNA form, the CDR3 reads TGTGCCAGCAGTTTAGGAGGGGCTCAGAACACCGGGGAGCTGTTTTTT. Amino acid sequence: CASSLGGAQNTGELFF.

This clone was observed a few times. The rearrangement links TRBV27 to TRBJ2-6, with TRBD1 identical over 7 bases. Unmatched junction bases numbered 15, after V lost 1 base and J lost 0 bases. The germline V gene has CDR1 MNHEY and CDR2 SMNVEV (reference sequence). The CDR3 is 21 residues long. The CDR3 sequence: CASSLLDPGTVLFSGANVLTF. The CDR3 bases are TGTGCCAGCAGTTTATTGGATCCTGGGACAGTATTATTCTCTGGGGCCAACGTCCTGACTTTC. The whole variable domain, filled in from reference TRBV27 and TRBJ2-6, reads EAQVTQNPRYLITVTGKKLTVTCSQNMNHEYMSWYRQDPGLGLRQIYYSMNVEVTDKGDVPEGYKVSRKEKRNFPLILESPSPNQTSLYFCASSLLDPGTVLFSGANVLTFGAGSRLTVL.